The clone carrying this TCR beta chain has only a few counts. Source study methods: Amplification of reference gene primers provided the estimated nucleated cell counts. Produced via immunoSEQ multiplex PCR; TCRdb's table is partial and in-frame only. D and trimming come from the DNA, and the V and J calls and clone size come from that table. The sample comprises roughly 80,000 clones, under 85% of which are singletons, and 7.5% to 10% rests with the top ten. In germline, CDR1 is SGHTA, CDR2 FQGNSA. V lost 1 base to trimming and J lost 6 bases, with 7 bases between them. CDR3 length equals 12 residues. The entry originates in a study of blood T cell repertoires in COVID-19. As for the study in general: There were acute and convalescent COVID-19 samples, and they came from the United States, Italy and Spain. PBMCs, B-cell-depleted T cells, or T cells provided the cDNA or gDNA that made up the material.

The specimen was peripheral blood. The receptor's source is a human donor in a cohort sampled during active COVID-19. V gene TRBV7-2 combines with J gene TRBJ2-7; TRBD1 might be the D (6 bases). The CDR3 loop reads CASSLDRAEQYF. The CDR3 DNA is TGTGCCAGCAGCTTAGACAGGGCCGAGCAGTACTTC. The variable domain in full, completed from reference TRBV7-2 and TRBJ2-7, reads GAGVSQSPSNKVTEKGKDVELRCDPISGHTALYWYRQSLGQGLEFLIYFQGNSAPDKSGLPSDRFSAERTGGSVSTLTIQRTQQEDSAVYLCASSLDRAEQYFGPGTRLTVT.